The 5 T cell receptor beta chains given below trace back to one sample, sequenced in a study. TCRdb passed the 5' RACE reads through MiXCR, listing each CDR3 protein once. The sample records around 5,900 distinct CDR3 sequences, under 75% being singletons. The sequenced material came from memory CD4+ T cells sorted from a lymph node. As to subset: memory CD4+ T cells, CD4+CD45RO+CD25-. The receptor set was obtained from a female donor with breast cancer.

V is TRBV7-2 and J is TRBJ1-5; D is unclear. V gave up 3 bases and J gave up 1 base, with 10 bases separating them. The V gene's germline CDR1 is SGHTA and CDR2 FQGNSA. This CDR3 has 15 residues. The CDR3 sequence: CASSFLAGSNQPQHF. The CDR3 bases are TGTGCCAGCAGCTTTCTGGCTGGGAGCAATCAGCCCCAGCATTTT.

This chain joins TRBV11-2 and TRBJ2-5; the D gene is possibly TRBD1 (6 bases). Trimming stripped 5 bases from V and 0 bases from J, with 16 bases between. The germline V gene has CDR1 SGHAT and CDR2 FQNNGV. The CDR3 totals 16 residues. CDR3 bases: TGTGCCAGCAGCCCCACCCGTGGACAGTACCAAGAGACCCAGTACTTC. Translated, it gives CASSPTRGQYQETQYF.

The rearrangement links TRBV12-3 or TRBV12-4 to TRBJ2-5; tentatively, D is TRBD2 (5 bases). The CDR3 contains 13 residues. Trimming pared 7 bases from V and 2 bases from J, leaving 11 bases between. CDR3 nucleotide sequence: TGTGCCAGCAAGATAGCGTCTCAAGAGACCCAGTACTTC. The encoded protein is CASKIASQETQYF.

The chain uses TRBV20-1 and TRBJ1-6, with TRBD1 as a possible D gene (6 bases). The CDR3 spans 14 residues. V lost 1 base to trimming and J lost 7 bases, with 11 bases between them. From germline, CDR1 is DFQATT and CDR2 SNEGSKA (reference sequence). The CDR3 DNA follows: TGCAGTGCTAGAGTTGACAGGATGAATTCACCCCTCCACTTT. Its protein is CSARVDRMNSPLHF.

CDR3 in amino acids: CATSDPDREIYNEQFF. CDR3 DNA sequence: TGTGCCACCAGTGATCCTGACAGGGAGATCTACAATGAGCAGTTCTTC. J is TRBJ2-1 and V is TRBV24-1, with 7 positions matching TRBD1. Germline lookup yields CDR1 KGHDR and CDR2 SFDVKD. The V gene end was trimmed by 3 bases and the J gene end by 3 bases; junction bases not matched to a gene: 7. The CDR3 is 16 amino acids.